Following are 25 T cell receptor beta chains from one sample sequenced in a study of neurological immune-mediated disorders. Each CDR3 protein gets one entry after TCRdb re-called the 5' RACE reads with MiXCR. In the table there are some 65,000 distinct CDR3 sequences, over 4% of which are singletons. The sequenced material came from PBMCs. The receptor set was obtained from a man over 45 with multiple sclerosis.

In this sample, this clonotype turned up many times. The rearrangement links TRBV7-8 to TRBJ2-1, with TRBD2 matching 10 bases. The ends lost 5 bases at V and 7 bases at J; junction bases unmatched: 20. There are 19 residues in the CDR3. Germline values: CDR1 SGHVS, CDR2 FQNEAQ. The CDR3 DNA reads TGTGCCAGCAGCCCTAGTTGGGGTAGAGGTAGCGGGGGGCGGAATGAGCAGTTCTTC. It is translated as CASSPSWGRGSGGRNEQFF.

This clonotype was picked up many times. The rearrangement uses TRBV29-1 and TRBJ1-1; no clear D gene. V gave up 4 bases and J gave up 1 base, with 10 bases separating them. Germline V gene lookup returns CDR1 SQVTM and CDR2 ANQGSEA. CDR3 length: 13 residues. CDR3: CSVGGRQNTEAFF. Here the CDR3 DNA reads TGCAGCGTTGGAGGGCGTCAGAACACTGAAGCTTTCTTT.

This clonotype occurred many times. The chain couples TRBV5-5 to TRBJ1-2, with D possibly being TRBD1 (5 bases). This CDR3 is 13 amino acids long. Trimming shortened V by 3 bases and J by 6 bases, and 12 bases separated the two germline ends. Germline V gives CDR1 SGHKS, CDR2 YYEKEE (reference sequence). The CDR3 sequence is CASSSQGWNGYTF. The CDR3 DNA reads TGTGCCAGCAGCTCGCAGGGTTGGAATGGCTACACCTTC. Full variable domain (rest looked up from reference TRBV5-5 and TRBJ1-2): DAGVTQSPTHLIKTRGQQVTLRCSPISGHKSVSWYQQVLGQGPQFIFQYYEKEERGRGNFPDRFSARQFPNYSSELNVNALLLGDSALYLCASSSQGWNGYTFGSGTRLTVV.

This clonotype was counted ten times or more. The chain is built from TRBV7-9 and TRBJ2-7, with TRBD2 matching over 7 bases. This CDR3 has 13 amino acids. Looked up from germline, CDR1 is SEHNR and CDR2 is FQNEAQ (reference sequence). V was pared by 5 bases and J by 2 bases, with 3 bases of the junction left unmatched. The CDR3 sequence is CASSLSGTYEQYF. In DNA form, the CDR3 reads TGTGCCAGCAGCCTGAGCGGGACCTACGAGCAGTACTTC.

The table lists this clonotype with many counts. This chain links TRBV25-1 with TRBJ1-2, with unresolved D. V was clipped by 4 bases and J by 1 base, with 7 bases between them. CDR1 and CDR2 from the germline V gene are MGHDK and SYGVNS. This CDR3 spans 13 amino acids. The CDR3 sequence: CASSARVNYGYTF. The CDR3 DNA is TGTGCCAGCAGTGCTAGGGTTAACTATGGCTACACCTTC.

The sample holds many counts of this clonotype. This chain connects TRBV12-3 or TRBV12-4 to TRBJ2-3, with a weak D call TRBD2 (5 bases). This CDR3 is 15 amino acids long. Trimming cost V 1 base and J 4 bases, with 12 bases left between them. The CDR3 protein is CASSLGWRVPDTQYF. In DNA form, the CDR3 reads TGTGCCAGCAGTTTAGGATGGCGGGTACCAGATACGCAGTATTTT.

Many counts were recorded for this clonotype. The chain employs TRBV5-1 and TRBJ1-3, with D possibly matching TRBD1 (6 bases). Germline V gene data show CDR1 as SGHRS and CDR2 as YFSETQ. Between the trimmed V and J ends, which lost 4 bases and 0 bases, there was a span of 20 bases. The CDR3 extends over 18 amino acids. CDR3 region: CASSLTGTPHLSGNTIYF. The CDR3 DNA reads TGCGCCAGCAGCCTTACCGGGACACCTCACCTCTCTGGAAACACCATATATTTT.

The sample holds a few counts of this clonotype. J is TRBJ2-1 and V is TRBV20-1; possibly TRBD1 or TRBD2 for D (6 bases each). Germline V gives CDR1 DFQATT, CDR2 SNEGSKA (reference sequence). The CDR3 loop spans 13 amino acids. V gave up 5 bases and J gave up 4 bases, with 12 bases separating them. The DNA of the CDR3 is TGCAGTGCTCCGCGGGGACATTACAATGAGCAGTTCTTC. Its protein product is CSAPRGHYNEQFF.

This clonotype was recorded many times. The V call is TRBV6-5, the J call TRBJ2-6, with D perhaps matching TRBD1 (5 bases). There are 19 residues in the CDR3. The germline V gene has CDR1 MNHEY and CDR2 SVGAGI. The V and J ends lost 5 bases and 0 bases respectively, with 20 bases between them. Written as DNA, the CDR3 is TGTGCCAGCAGTCAAAGGACACCGCGTATCGCCTCTGGGGCCAACGTCCTGACTTTC. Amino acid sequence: CASSQRTPRIASGANVLTF.

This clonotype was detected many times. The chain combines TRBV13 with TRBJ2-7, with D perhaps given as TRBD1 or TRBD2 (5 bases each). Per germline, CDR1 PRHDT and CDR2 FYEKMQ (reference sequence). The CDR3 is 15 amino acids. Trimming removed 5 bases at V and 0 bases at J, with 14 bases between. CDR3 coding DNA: TGTGCCAGCAGCCAGGGACCCCCTCTCTCCTACGAGCAGTACTTC. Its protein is CASSQGPPLSYEQYF.

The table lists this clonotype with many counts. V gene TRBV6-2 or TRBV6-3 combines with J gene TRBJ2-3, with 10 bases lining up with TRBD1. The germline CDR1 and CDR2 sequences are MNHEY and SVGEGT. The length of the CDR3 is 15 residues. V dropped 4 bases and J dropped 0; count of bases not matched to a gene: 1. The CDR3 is CASSWTGGSTDTQYF. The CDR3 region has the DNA TGTGCCAGCAGTTGGACAGGGGGGAGCACAGATACGCAGTATTTT.

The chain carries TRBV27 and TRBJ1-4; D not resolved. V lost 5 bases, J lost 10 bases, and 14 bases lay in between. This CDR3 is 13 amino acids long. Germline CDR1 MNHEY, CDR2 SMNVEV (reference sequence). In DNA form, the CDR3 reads TGTGCCAGCAGTGTTTCGTGGCGGGGAAAACTGTTTTTT. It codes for CASSVSWRGKLFF. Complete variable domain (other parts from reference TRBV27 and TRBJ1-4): EAQVTQNPRYLITVTGKKLTVTCSQNMNHEYMSWYRQDPGLGLRQIYYSMNVEVTDKGDVPEGYKVSRKEKRNFPLILESPSPNQTSLYFCASSVSWRGKLFFGSGTQLSVL.

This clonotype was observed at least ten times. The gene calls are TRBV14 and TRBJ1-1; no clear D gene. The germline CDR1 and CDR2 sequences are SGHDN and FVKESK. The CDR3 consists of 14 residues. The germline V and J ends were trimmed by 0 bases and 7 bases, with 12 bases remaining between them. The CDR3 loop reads CASSQDPHLYEAFF. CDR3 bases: TGTGCCAGCAGCCAAGATCCCCATTTGTATGAAGCTTTCTTT.

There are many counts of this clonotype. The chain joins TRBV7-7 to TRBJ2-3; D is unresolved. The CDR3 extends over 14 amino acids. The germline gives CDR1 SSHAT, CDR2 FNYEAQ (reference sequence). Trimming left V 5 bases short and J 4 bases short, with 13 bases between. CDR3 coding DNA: TGTGCCAGCAGCCTCCACCTTGGACCAGATACGCAGTATTTT. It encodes CASSLHLGPDTQYF. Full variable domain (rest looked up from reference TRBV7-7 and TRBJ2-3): GAGVSQSPRYKVTKRGQDVTLRCDPISSHATLYWYQQALGQGPEFLTYFNYEAQPDKSGLPSDRFSAERPEGSISTLTIQRTEQRDSAMYRCASSLHLGPDTQYFGPGTRLTVL.

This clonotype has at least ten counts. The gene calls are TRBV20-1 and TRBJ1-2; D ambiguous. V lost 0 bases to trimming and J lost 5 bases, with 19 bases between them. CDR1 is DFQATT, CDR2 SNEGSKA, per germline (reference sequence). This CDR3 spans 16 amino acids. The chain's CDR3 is CSARDPGRTNEYGYTF. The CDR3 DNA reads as TGCAGTGCTAGAGATCCGGGCAGAACGAACGAATATGGCTACACCTTC.

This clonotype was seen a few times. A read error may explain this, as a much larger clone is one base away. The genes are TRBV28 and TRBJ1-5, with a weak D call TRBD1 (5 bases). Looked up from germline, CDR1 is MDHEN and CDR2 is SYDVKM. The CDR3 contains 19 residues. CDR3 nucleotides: TGTGCCAGCAGTTTATTTTTCCGGCCCGAGGCTGAGGGGAATCAGCCCCAGAATTTT. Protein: CASSLFFRPEAEGNQPQNF.

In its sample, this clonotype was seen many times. The CDR3 sequence: CASSADERAQETQYF. For the CDR3, the DNA is TGTGCCAGCAGCGCTGATGAACGGGCACAAGAGACCCAGTACTTC. The chain carries TRBV5-4 and TRBJ2-5; D is ambiguous. CDR1 SGHNT and CDR2 YYREEE come from the germline V gene (reference sequence). Trimming took off 4 bases at V and 2 bases at J, with 15 bases between the two ends. The CDR3 loop spans 15 amino acids.

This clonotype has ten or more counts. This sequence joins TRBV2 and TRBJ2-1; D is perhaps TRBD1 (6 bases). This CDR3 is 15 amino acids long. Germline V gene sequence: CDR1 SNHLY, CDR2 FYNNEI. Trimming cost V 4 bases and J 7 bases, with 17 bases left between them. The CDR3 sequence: CASSVRDKEGNEQFF. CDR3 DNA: TGTGCCAGCAGTGTCCGGGACAAAGAGGGGAATGAGCAGTTCTTC. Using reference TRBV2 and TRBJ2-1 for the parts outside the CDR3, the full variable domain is EPEVTQTPSHQVTQMGQEVILRCVPISNHLYFYWYRQILGQKVEFLVSFYNNEISEKSEIFDDQFSVERPDGSNFTLKIRSTKLEDSAMYFCASSVRDKEGNEQFFGPGTRLTVL.

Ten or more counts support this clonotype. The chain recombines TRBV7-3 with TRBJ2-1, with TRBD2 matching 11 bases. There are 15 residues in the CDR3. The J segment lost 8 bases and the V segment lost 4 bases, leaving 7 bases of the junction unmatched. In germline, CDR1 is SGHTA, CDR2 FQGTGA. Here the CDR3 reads CASSSVAGGQYEQFF. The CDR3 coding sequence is TGTGCCAGCAGCTCTGTAGCGGGGGGGCAGTATGAGCAGTTCTTC.

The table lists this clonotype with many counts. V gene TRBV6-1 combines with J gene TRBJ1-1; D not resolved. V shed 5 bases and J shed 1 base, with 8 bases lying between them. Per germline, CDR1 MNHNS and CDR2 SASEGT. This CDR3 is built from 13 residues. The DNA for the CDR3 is TGTGCCAGCAGTCCCACAGCGAACACTGAAGCTTTCTTT. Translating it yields CASSPTANTEAFF.

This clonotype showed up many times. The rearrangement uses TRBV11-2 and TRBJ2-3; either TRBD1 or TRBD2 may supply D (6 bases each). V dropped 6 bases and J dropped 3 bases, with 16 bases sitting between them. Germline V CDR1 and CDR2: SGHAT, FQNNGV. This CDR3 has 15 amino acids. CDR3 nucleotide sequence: TGTGCCAGCAGACCCGTTCGGGGGCCGACAGATACGCAGTATTTT. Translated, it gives CASRPVRGPTDTQYF.

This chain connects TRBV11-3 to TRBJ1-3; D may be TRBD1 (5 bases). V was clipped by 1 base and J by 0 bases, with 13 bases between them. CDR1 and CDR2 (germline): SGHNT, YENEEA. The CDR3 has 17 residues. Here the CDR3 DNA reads TGTGCCAGCAGCTTAGTTGAGTGGGACGACTCTGGAAACACCATATATTTT. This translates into CASSLVEWDDSGNTIYF.

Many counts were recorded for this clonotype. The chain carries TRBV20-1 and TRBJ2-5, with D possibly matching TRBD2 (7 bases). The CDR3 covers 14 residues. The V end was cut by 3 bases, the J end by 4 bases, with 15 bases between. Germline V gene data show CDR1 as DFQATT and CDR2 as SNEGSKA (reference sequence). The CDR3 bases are TGCAGTGCTAGGGCCGGCGGGGGCGTAGAGACCCAGTACTTC. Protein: CSARAGGGVETQYF.

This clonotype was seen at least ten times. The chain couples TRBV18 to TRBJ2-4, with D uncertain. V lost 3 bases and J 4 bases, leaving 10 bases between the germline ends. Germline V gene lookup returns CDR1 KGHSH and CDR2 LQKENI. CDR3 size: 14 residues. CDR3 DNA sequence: TGTGCCAGCTCACCGGGCAGAGAGAAAAACATTCAGTACTTC. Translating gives CASSPGREKNIQYF. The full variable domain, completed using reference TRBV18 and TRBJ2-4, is NAGVMQNPRHLVRRRGQEARLRCSPMKGHSHVYWYRQLPEEGLKFMVYLQKENIIDESGMPKERFSAEFPKEGPSILRIQQVVRGDSAAYFCASSPGREKNIQYFGAGTRLSVL.

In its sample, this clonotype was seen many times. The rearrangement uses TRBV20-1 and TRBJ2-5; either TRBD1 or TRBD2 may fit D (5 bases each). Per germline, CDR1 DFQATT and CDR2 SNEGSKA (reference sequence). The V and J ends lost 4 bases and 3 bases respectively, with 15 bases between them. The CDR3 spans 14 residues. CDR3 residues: CSATSGTEKETQYF. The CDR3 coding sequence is TGCAGTGCTACCTCCGGGACGGAAAAAGAGACCCAGTACTTC.